This T cell receptor beta chain derives from a study of T cell repertoires in cytomegalovirus infection. TCRdb re-derived calls from the reads in MiXCR, one entry per CDR3 protein. The sample lists more than 350,000 distinct CDR3 sequences, roughly 30% occurring once. The ends were cut back, 5 bases at V and 0 bases at J, with 16 bases in the middle. This CDR3 contains 16 residues. Germline CDR1 reads MDHEN; CDR2 reads SYDVKM. With respect to this clonotype: Its antigen is unidentified.

Regarding the study as a whole: It was HLA-C-restricted CMV-specific TCR beta clonotypes that dominated the response ex vivo.

V and J are TRBV28 and TRBJ1-1; D remains ambiguous. The sequenced sample consisted of PBMCs. The sequence was collected from a human donor in good health (CMV status not recorded). Some clones in this sample may be carry-over from other donors' samples. Here the CDR3 DNA reads TGTGCCAGCAGTCTGGACTCCTGGAGTGTGAACACTGAAGCTTTCTTT. Translation gives CASSLDSWSVNTEAFF. Full variable domain (rest looked up from reference TRBV28 and TRBJ1-1): DVKVTQSSRYLVKRTGEKVFLECVQDMDHENMFWYRQDPGLGLRLIYFSYDVKMKEKGDIPEGYSVSREKKERFSLILESASTNQTSMYLCASSLDSWSVNTEAFFGQGTRLTVV.